The sequence of this TCR beta chain was determined in a study of human T cells and chemical hapten exposure. Study background: All patients underwent weekly scalp dosing with diphenylcyclopropenone for the full roughly 24-week study. Read at 6 days, the patch tests placed 0.01% DPC on the upper back. Across samples, TCR yields varied, mostly owing to small differences in pooled library volumes.

The CDR3 is 16 residues long. Germline values: CDR1 SGHVS, CDR2 FNYEAQ. The V end was cut by 1 base, the J end by 3 bases, with 16 bases between. The study used a library that attached unique molecular identifiers to individual cDNA molecules. TCRdb passed the RACE reads through MiXCR, listing each CDR3 protein once. The data contain about 180,000 distinct CDR3 sequences, roughly 30% of them singletons. Noted time point: pre-sensitization, week 0. Treatment reported: therapeutic diphenylcyclopropenone sensitization with weekly scalp DPC. The sample in question was whole blood, obtained in connection with sensitization to the hapten diphenylcyclopropenone (DPC). The receptor was isolated from a woman aged 30 to 39 with alopecia areata. Some clones in this sample may be carry-over from other donors' samples. The chain joins TRBV7-6 to TRBJ2-7, with a possible D match to TRBD2 (6 bases). The CDR3 region is CASSLGVGTGGYEQYF. CDR3 in DNA: TGTGCCAGCAGCTTAGGGGTGGGGACTGGAGGCTACGAGCAGTACTTC.